This T cell receptor (beta chain) was observed in a study of molecular identifiers for immune sequencing clone quantification. This clonotype was observed at least ten times. Trimming pared 8 bases from V and 5 bases from J, leaving 21 bases between. CDR1 MNHEY and CDR2 SVGAGI come from the germline V gene. The CDR3 loop spans 15 amino acids. TCRdb reprocessed the PCR reads with MiXCR, giving one entry per CDR3 protein. The data hold about 640,000 distinct CDR3 sequences, with approximately 20% observed a single time. This clonotype was obtained from a human donor in good health. Some libraries in this study had Jurkat cell RNA spiked in. The V call is TRBV6-5, the J call TRBJ2-5; D is possibly TRBD1 (7 bases). Material: naive CD8+ T cells from blood, with Jurkat cell RNA spiked in. Regarding subset: FACS-sorted CD8+CD4-CCR7+CD45RA+ naive T cells. CDR3 sequence reads: CASSQGELRGETQYF. CDR3 sequence (DNA): TGTGCCAGCTCTCAGGGGGAACTCCGGGGGGAGACCCAGTACTTC.